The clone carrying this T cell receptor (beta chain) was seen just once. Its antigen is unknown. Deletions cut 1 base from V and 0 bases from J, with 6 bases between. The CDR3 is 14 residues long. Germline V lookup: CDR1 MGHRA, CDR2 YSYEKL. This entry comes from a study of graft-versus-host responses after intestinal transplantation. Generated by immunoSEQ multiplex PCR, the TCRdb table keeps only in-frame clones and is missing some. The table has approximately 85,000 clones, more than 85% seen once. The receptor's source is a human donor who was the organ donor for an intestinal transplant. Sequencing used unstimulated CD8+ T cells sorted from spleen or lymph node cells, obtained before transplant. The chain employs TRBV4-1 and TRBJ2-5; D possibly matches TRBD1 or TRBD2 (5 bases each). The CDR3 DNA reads TGCGCCAGCAGCCAAGGGGACGACCAAGAGACCCAGTACTTC. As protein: CASSQGDDQETQYF.